These 32 T cell receptor beta chains came from one sample sequenced in a study of blood T cell repertoires in COVID-19. The data were produced by immunoSEQ multiplex PCR, yet TCRdb's version contains in-frame clones alone and is incomplete. Seen here are 130,000 or so clones, roughly 90% observed once, and the top ten hold approximately 8.1%. The sequenced material came from peripheral blood. The source of these receptors is a man aged 45-60 years with acute or convalescent COVID-19.

The chain joins TRBV18 to TRBJ2-1, with 9 bases matching TRBD1. The trim removed 2 bases at V and 5 bases at J, leaving 7 bases unmatched. This CDR3 region has 16 residues. Germline lookup yields CDR1 KGHSH and CDR2 LQKENI. The CDR3 nucleotides are TGTGCCAGCTCACCAGCCCGGGACAGGGTTGACAATGAGCAGTTCTTC. Its translation is CASSPARDRVDNEQFF.

The chain carries TRBV5-5 and TRBJ1-1, with 12 bases fitting TRBD1. Trimming cost V 3 bases and J 11 bases; bases outside gene matches: 5. Germline CDR1 and CDR2: SGHKS and YYEKEE (reference sequence). The CDR3 has 13 residues. CDR3 sequence reads: CASSSGDRGRAFF. CDR3 coding DNA: TGTGCCAGCAGCTCCGGGGACAGGGGGCGGGCTTTCTTT.

The chain recombines TRBV6-5 with TRBJ1-5; a weak D match, TRBD1 (6 bases). CDR3 length: 14 amino acids. Between the trimmed V and J ends, which lost 2 bases and 5 bases, there was a span of 10 bases. CDR1 and CDR2 from the germline V gene are MNHEY and SVGAGI. DNA of the CDR3: TGTGCCAGCAGTTACACAGGGAGAGATCAGCCCCAGCATTTT. It is translated as CASSYTGRDQPQHF.

A single count supports this clone. The chain uses TRBV28 and TRBJ1-1; 7 nucleotides line up with TRBD1. V was pared by 6 bases and J by 1 base, with 8 bases of the junction left unmatched. There are 15 residues in the CDR3. The germline V gene encodes CDR1 MDHEN and CDR2 SYDVKM. CDR3 amino acids: CASSRADRSNTEAFF. CDR3 nucleotide sequence: TGTGCCAGCAGCCGGGCGGACAGGTCGAACACTGAAGCTTTCTTT.

This sequence joins TRBV6-2 or TRBV6-3 and TRBJ2-1; unclear D gene. V dropped 4 bases and J dropped 0 bases, with 7 bases sitting between them. The CDR3 spans 14 residues. The germline V gene encodes CDR1 MNHEY and CDR2 SVGEGT. The CDR3 nucleotides are TGTGCCAGCAGTTCCCGGAGCTCCTACAATGAGCAGTTCTTC. Translated: CASSSRSSYNEQFF.

J is TRBJ1-1 and V is TRBV19; D gene ambiguous. CDR1 and CDR2 (germline): LNHDA, SQIVND (reference sequence). The CDR3 consists of 13 residues. V lost 7 bases, J lost 4 bases, and 13 bases lay in between. This CDR3 is CASNTGLSTEAFF. The CDR3 region has the DNA TGTGCCAGTAACACGGGTTTGAGCACTGAAGCTTTCTTT.

The genes are TRBV6-2 or TRBV6-3 and TRBJ1-2; 8 bases map to TRBD1. J lost 4 bases, V lost 3 bases, and 7 bases had no gene match. Germline V gene lookup returns CDR1 MNHEY and CDR2 SVGEGT. The CDR3 has 15 amino acids. The CDR3 region has the DNA TGTGCCAGCAGTTATTCGGGACAGGCGGGCTATGGCTACACCTTC. Translating it yields CASSYSGQAGYGYTF.

The chain joins TRBV5-1 to TRBJ1-6; TRBD1 aligns across 9 bases. In germline, CDR1 is SGHRS, CDR2 YFSETQ. CDR3 length: 17 amino acids. V gave up 4 bases and J gave up 7 bases; unmatched junction bases: 12. CDR3 nucleotides: TGCGCCAGCAGCACGGGACAGGGAGGAAGTGGGAATTCACCCCTCCACTTT. It yields the protein CASSTGQGGSGNSPLHF.

The rearrangement uses TRBV5-1 and TRBJ1-2; tentatively, D is TRBD1 (6 bases). The CDR3 extends over 15 amino acids. V shed 7 bases and J shed 0 bases, with 16 bases lying between them. CDR1 is SGHRS, CDR2 YFSETQ, per germline. The CDR3 loop is CASHYDRGTNYGYTF. In DNA form, the CDR3 reads TGCGCCAGCCATTACGATAGGGGGACTAACTATGGCTACACCTTC.

The CDR3 DNA follows: TGTGCCAGCAGCTTACAAATGGGAGGGCCTAGTGGGGAGCAGTACTTC. Its protein product is CASSLQMGGPSGEQYF. This chain joins TRBV7-2 and TRBJ2-7; 7 bases are a match to TRBD2. The CDR3 is 16 amino acids. With V trimmed by 2 bases and J by 7 bases, 14 bases remained unmatched. Germline V lookup: CDR1 SGHTA, CDR2 FQGNSA.

The V and J genes are TRBV4-1 and TRBJ1-1, with TRBD1 matching 7 bases. Germline lookup yields CDR1 MGHRA and CDR2 YSYEKL. The CDR3 spans 15 residues. The V and J ends lost 2 bases and 12 bases, in that order; junction bases with no gene match: 15. DNA of the CDR3: TGCGCCAGCAGCCAACGCCAGGGGGATGAGGGGCTTTCTTTCTTT. Its translation is CASSQRQGDEGLSFF.

This clone was counted a single time. The rearrangement links TRBV2 to TRBJ2-1, with 9 bases matching TRBD2. After removal of 9 bases from V and 7 bases from J, the junction contained 10 bases not matched to a gene. This CDR3 spans 14 amino acids. Germline CDR1 is SNHLY and CDR2 is FYNNEI. CDR3 DNA: TGTGCCAGTTCAGGGACTAGCAGATATAATGAGCAGTTCTTC. As protein: CASSGTSRYNEQFF.

This clone was recorded a few times. The V call is TRBV6-5, the J call TRBJ2-7; maybe TRBD2 (5 bases). Germline V gene sequence: CDR1 MNHEY, CDR2 SVGAGI. The V end lost 0 bases, the J end lost 2 bases, and 14 bases lay between the germline ends. The CDR3 totals 16 residues. The DNA for the CDR3 is TGTGCCAGCAGTTACTCGAGCTACCGGGGTACCTACGAGCAGTACTTC. This gives the protein CASSYSSYRGTYEQYF.

The genes are TRBV21-1 and TRBJ2-7; the D segment call TRBD2 is taken from the table without a DNA check. TRBV21-1 is shown as a pseudogene. This CDR3 is built from 15 residues. CDR3 bases: TGTGCCAGCAGCCCCCGACTAGCGGGAGGGAACGAGCAGTACTTC. It specifies CASSPRLAGGNEQYF.

The chain uses TRBV25-1 and TRBJ2-1; 10 nucleotides match TRBD2. This CDR3 comprises 15 residues. J was trimmed by 6 bases and V by 3 bases; bases with no gene match: 5. CDR1 and CDR2 from the germline V gene are MGHDK and SYGVNS. Here the CDR3 reads CASSDHSGRLNEQFF. CDR3 coding DNA: TGTGCCAGCAGTGACCATAGCGGGAGGCTCAATGAGCAGTTCTTC.

The chain employs TRBV18 and TRBJ1-1; 8 positions agree with TRBD1. CDR3 size: 14 residues. The germline CDR1 and CDR2 sequences are KGHSH and LQKENI. V lost 3 bases and J lost 9; bases outside the gene matches: 9. The CDR3 DNA reads as TGTGCCAGCTCACCCCCAGACAGGGGTGGAAAAGCTTTCTTT. The encoded protein is CASSPPDRGGKAFF.

The chain carries TRBV7-9 and TRBJ1-6, with 9 bases lining up with TRBD1. J was trimmed by 7 bases and V by 6 bases; bases with no gene match: 7. Germline-derived CDR1 and CDR2 are SEHNR and FQNEAQ (reference sequence). CDR3 length equals 15 residues. CDR3 bases: TGTGCCAGCAGAGGAGGGGACAGGGAAAATTCACCCCTCCACTTT. This sequence encodes CASRGGDRENSPLHF.

The chain couples TRBV5-1 to TRBJ1-1; tentatively, D is TRBD1 (6 bases). Germline V CDR1 and CDR2: SGHRS, YFSETQ. The V and J ends lost 3 bases and 2 bases respectively, with 17 bases between them. The CDR3 contains 16 residues. Written as DNA, the CDR3 is TGCGCCAGCAGCTCGGGCCTTATGGGGGCCAACACTGAAGCTTTCTTT. Encoded protein: CASSSGLMGANTEAFF.

The rearrangement links TRBV30 to TRBJ1-1, with D possibly being TRBD1 (6 bases). The V gene lost 5 bases and the J gene lost 4 bases, with 17 bases spanning the gap. The CDR3 covers 14 residues. From germline, CDR1 is GTSNPN and CDR2 SVGIG (reference sequence). CDR3 DNA sequence: TGTGCCTGGGTGATGAGGGGGGGCCCCACTGAAGCTTTCTTT. Its protein is CAWVMRGGPTEAFF.

The V call is TRBV7-9, the J call TRBJ2-7; the D is unclear. V lost 4 bases, J lost 5 bases, and 18 bases lay in between. Germline CDR1 and CDR2: SEHNR and FQNEAQ (reference sequence). The CDR3 extends over 15 amino acids. The CDR3 DNA reads TGTGCCAGCAGCTCCCGGGTGCTAAGTTGGGACGAGCAGTACTTC. Its protein is CASSSRVLSWDEQYF.

The chain joins TRBV5-1 to TRBJ2-3; 11 nucleotides line up with TRBD2. Germline V gene sequence: CDR1 SGHRS, CDR2 YFSETQ. The CDR3 length is 16 residues. V lost 4 bases to trimming and J lost 5 bases; unmatched junction nucleotides: 9. CDR3 nucleotides: TGCGCCAGCAGCCCTCTAGCGGGAGGTAGAAAAGATACGCAGTATTTT. It specifies CASSPLAGGRKDTQYF.

The chain employs TRBV19 and TRBJ2-7; TRBD1 agrees at 9 bases. The CDR3 runs to 14 residues. Germline values: CDR1 LNHDA, CDR2 SQIVND (reference sequence). V dropped 7 bases and J dropped 4; count of bases not matched to a gene: 8. The CDR3 sequence: CASKAGQGGYEQYF. DNA of the CDR3: TGTGCCAGTAAGGCGGGACAGGGAGGTTACGAGCAGTACTTC.

V gene TRBV7-9 combines with J gene TRBJ1-2; D gene uncertain. The CDR3 spans 13 residues. From germline, CDR1 is SEHNR and CDR2 FQNEAQ (reference sequence). V was clipped by 4 bases and J by 3 bases, with 9 bases between them. DNA for the CDR3: TGTGCCAGCAGCTCCTCGGGGTACTATGGCTACACCTTC. Its protein product is CASSSSGYYGYTF.

This rearrangement joins TRBV29-1 to TRBJ2-5, with D tentatively TRBD2 (6 bases). Looked up from germline, CDR1 is SQVTM and CDR2 is ANQGSEA. V lost 6 bases, J lost 5 bases, and 16 bases lay in between. CDR3 length equals 13 residues. CDR3 protein: CSVTGESGETQYF. The DNA of the CDR3 is TGCAGCGTGACGGGAGAATCGGGGGAGACCCAGTACTTC.

The chain is built from TRBV12-3 or TRBV12-4 and TRBJ2-1; 8 nucleotides agree with TRBD2. The length of the CDR3 is 13 residues. V trimming: 8 bases; J trimming: 0 bases; junction bases outside the gene matches: 0. Written as DNA, the CDR3 is TGTGCCAGCGGGACTAGCTCCTACAATGAGCAGTTCTTC. Translated, it gives CASGTSSYNEQFF.

This clone was detected only a few times. The J gene is TRBJ1-2, the V gene TRBV30; 7 nucleotides match TRBD1. CDR3 length equals 13 residues. Trimming removed 7 bases from V and 5 bases from J; junction bases left unmatched: 10. Germline V gene data show CDR1 as GTSNPN and CDR2 as SVGIG (reference sequence). The CDR3 DNA reads TGTGCCTCCAGGACAGGAGATTTGTATGGCTACACCTTC. Translation gives CASRTGDLYGYTF.

The chain combines TRBV11-2 with TRBJ2-1, with D perhaps matching TRBD2 (5 bases). From germline, CDR1 is SGHAT and CDR2 FQNNGV. The germline V and J ends were trimmed by 3 bases and 2 bases, with 14 bases remaining between them. CDR3 length equals 16 residues. The CDR3 loop is CASSFRTSRAYNEQFF. For the CDR3, the DNA is TGTGCCAGCAGCTTCCGGACTTCCCGAGCCTACAATGAGCAGTTCTTC.

V and J are TRBV24-1 and TRBJ1-5, with 9 nucleotides matching TRBD1. Trimming removed 4 bases from V and 2 bases from J; junction bases left unmatched: 8. This CDR3 region has 17 residues. Germline assignment: CDR1 KGHDR and CDR2 SFDVKD. The CDR3 is CATSEDRGDRGNQPQHF. The DNA for the CDR3 is TGTGCCACCAGTGAGGACAGGGGTGATAGGGGCAATCAGCCCCAGCATTTT.

The V and J genes are TRBV5-6 and TRBJ2-3; 8 nucleotides match TRBD1. Germline V CDR1 and CDR2: SGHDT, YYEEEE. CDR3 size: 16 residues. Trimming removed 3 bases from V and 5 bases from J; junction bases left unmatched: 11. The CDR3 is CASSSGTGQVEDTQYF. DNA for the CDR3: TGTGCCAGCAGCTCCGGGACAGGACAGGTGGAAGATACGCAGTATTTT.

V and J are TRBV4-3 and TRBJ2-7; 11 bases map to TRBD1. V shed 3 bases, J shed 2 bases, and the junction held 3 bases outside the gene matches. CDR3 length equals 15 residues. The germline V gene encodes CDR1 LGHNA and CDR2 YSLEER. Here the CDR3 DNA reads TGCGCCAGCAGCCATCGGACAGGGGGCGCCTACGAGCAGTACTTC. Amino acids: CASSHRTGGAYEQYF.

The V and J genes are TRBV5-6 and TRBJ2-5; TRBD2 matches at 8 bases. The length of the CDR3 is 16 residues. With 0 bases clipped from V and 5 bases from J, the junction kept 9 bases outside the gene matches. Germline CDR1 is SGHDT and CDR2 is YYEEEE. The CDR3, as DNA: TGTGCCAGCAGCTTGGAGAGAGCGGGAGCCGGGGAGACCCAGTACTTC. Residues: CASSLERAGAGETQYF.

V is TRBV11-2 and J is TRBJ1-5; no definite D call. This CDR3 is built from 12 residues. V lost 4 bases, J lost 5 bases, and 6 bases lay in between. The V gene's germline CDR1 is SGHAT and CDR2 FQNNGV. The CDR3 loop is CASSSPDQPQHF. CDR3 bases: TGTGCCAGCAGCTCCCCAGATCAGCCCCAGCATTTT.